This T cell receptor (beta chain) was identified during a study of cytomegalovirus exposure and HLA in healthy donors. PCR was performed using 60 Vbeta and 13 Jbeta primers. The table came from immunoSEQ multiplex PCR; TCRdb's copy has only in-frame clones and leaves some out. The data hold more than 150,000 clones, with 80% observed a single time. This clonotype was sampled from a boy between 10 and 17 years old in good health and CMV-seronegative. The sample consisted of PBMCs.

CDR3 amino acids: CASRDSTGGYQPQHF. In DNA, the CDR3 is TGTGCCAGCAGAGATTCGACAGGGGGGTATCAGCCCCAGCATTTT. This chain joins TRBV27 and TRBJ1-5; TRBD1 matches 9 bases. The junction had 8 bases not matched to a gene; V was cut back by 6 bases and J by 5 bases. Germline CDR1 and CDR2: MNHEY and SMNVEV (reference sequence). The CDR3 extends over 15 amino acids.